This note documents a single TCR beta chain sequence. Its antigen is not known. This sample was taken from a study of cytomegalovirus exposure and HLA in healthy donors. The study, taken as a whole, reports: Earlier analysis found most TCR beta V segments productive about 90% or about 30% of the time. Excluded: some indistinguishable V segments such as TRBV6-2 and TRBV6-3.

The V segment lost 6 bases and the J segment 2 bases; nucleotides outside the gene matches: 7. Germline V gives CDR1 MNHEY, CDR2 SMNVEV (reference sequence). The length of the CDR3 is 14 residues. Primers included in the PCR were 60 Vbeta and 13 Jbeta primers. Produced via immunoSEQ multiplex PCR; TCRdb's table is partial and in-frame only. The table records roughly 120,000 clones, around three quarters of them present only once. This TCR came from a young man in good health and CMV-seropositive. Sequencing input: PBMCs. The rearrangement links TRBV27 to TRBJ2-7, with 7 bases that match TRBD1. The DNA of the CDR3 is TGTGCCAGCAGCCGTAGGGACAGAACCTACGAGCAGTACTTC. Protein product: CASSRRDRTYEQYF.